The rows below give T cell receptor beta chains drawn from one sample of a study of cytomegalovirus exposure and HLA in healthy donors. Using immunoSEQ multiplex PCR, the repertoire was profiled, and TCRdb retains in-frame clones only, with some absent. The sample carries about 190,000 clones, around three quarters recorded once. The sequenced material came from PBMCs. These receptors all stem from a young woman in good health and CMV-seronegative. Each CDR3 is given with its conserved first and last residue. The D gene is left open where the match is weak. Expanded clones get a size class; other rows say once, few or many, or leave the size out.

>.|TRBV5-1|TRBJ1-2|TRBD1
TGCGCCAGCAGCTCCCCCGCGCAGGGGGACTATGGCTACACCTTC
CASSSPAQGDYGYTF
>.|TRBV2|TRBJ2-5|.
TGTGCCAGCAGTGAAGCGCTCGCGGACTGGGAGTACTTC
CASSEALADWEYF
>.|TRBV19|TRBJ1-4|TRBD1
TGTGCCAGTAGTGGGACAGGGGGAGTTGAAAAACTGTTTTTT
CASSGTGGVEKLFF
>once|TRBV19|TRBJ2-1|TRBD2
TGTGCCAGTAGTAGGACTAGCCCAAGCTCCTACAATGAGCAGTTCTTC
CASSRTSPSSYNEQFF
>.|TRBV5-6|TRBJ2-5|TRBD2
TGTGCCAGCAGCGGGCCGGGACTAGAAGAGACCCAGTACTTC
CASSGPGLEETQYF
>.|TRBV27|TRBJ2-7|TRBD1
TGTGCCAGCAGTAGACAGGGAATCTACGAGCAGTACTTC
CASSRQGIYEQYF
>.|TRBV6-6|TRBJ1-3|.
TGTGCCAGCACCGAGGGAGGGGCTGGAAACACCATATATTTT
CASTEGGAGNTIYF
>.|TRBV30|TRBJ1-1|.
TGTGCCTGGGAAGGCAGGGCAAACACTGAAGCTTTCTTT
CAWEGRANTEAFF
>once|TRBV30|TRBJ2-7|.
TGTGCCTGGGCAGTCTCCTACGAGCAGTACTTC
CAWAVSYEQYF
>.|TRBV15|TRBJ1-5|TRBD1
TGTGCCACCAGCAGAGAACGGACAGGGACCGCGGGACAGCCCCAGCATTTT
CATSRERTGTAGQPQHF
>.|TRBV28|TRBJ1-1|TRBD1
TGTGCCAGCAGCCCGACAGGGAATTTGAACACTGAAGCTTTCTTT
CASSPTGNLNTEAFF
>.|TRBV5-4|TRBJ2-1|TRBD2
TGTGCCAGCAGCTCCTGGACTAGCGGGAGGAGCTCCTACAATGAGCAGTTCTTC
CASSSWTSGRSSYNEQFF
>.|TRBV25-1|TRBJ1-4|.
TGTGCCAGCAGTGGCGGTAGTGAAAAACTGTTTTTT
CASSGGSEKLFF
>.|TRBV15|TRBJ1-2|.
TGTGCCACCAGCAGGGTTTTGGACTCGGGTGGCTACACCTTC
CATSRVLDSGGYTF
>.|TRBV7-9|TRBJ2-7|.
TGTGCCAGCAGCCCATTTGAACGGGAACCCCCCGAGCAGTACTTC
CASSPFEREPPEQYF
>.|TRBV5-6|TRBJ2-7|TRBD2
TGTGCCAGCAGCTTCGGACTAGCGGGGGAGGACTACGAGCAGTACTTC
CASSFGLAGEDYEQYF
>.|TRBV27|TRBJ2-7|.
TGTGCCAGCAGTTCGACAGTTCTCTCCTACGAGCAGTACTTC
CASSSTVLSYEQYF
>few|TRBV27|TRBJ2-7|TRBD1
TGTGCCAGCAGTCTCGCCGGGACAGCCTCTTACGAGCAGTACTTC
CASSLAGTASYEQYF
>.|TRBV27|TRBJ2-7|TRBD1
TGTGCCAGCAGACAGGACAGGAGACCCTACGAGCAGTACTTC
CASRQDRRPYEQYF
>.|TRBV6-1|TRBJ1-2|.
TGTGCCAGCAGTGACCTAGAAGGCGGAGGCTACACCTTC
CASSDLEGGGYTF
>once|TRBV4-2|TRBJ2-7|TRBD1
TGTGCCAGCAGCCAAGTGGAACAGGGGGAGAACGAGCAGTACTTC
CASSQVEQGENEQYF
>.|TRBV9|TRBJ2-5|TRBD2
TGTGCCAGCAGCCTTTGGGGCGGGGGGTACCAAGAGACCCAGTACTTC
CASSLWGGGYQETQYF
>.|TRBV29-1|TRBJ2-3|TRBD2
TGCAGCGTTGATTACGTGGGAGGGAAAGATACGCAGTATTTT
CSVDYVGGKDTQYF
>.|TRBV11-3|TRBJ1-1|.
TGTGCCAGCAGCTTAGACGGGACCGGGAGAGGTGAAGCTTTCTTT
CASSLDGTGRGEAFF
>.|TRBV5-1|TRBJ2-1|.
TGCGCCAGCAGCTTGGGACTAGTTAATGAGCAGTTCTTC
CASSLGLVNEQFF
>few|TRBV6-1|TRBJ2-3|TRBD1
TGTGCCAGCAGGGACAGGTCTAACACAGATACGCAGTATTTT
CASRDRSNTDTQYF
>.|TRBV7-9|TRBJ2-1|.
TGTTCCAGCAGCTTAGTACTCCAGGGGTATGTTGTCAATGAGCAGTTCTTC
CSSSLVLQGYVVNEQFF
>.|TRBV15|TRBJ1-1|.
TGTGCCACCAGCAGAACTGGGACTTTAGGGGACACTGAAGCTTTCTTT
CATSRTGTLGDTEAFF
>few|TRBV28|TRBJ1-4|.
TGTGCCAGCAGTTTGGTGGAGGGCTTACTGTTTTTT
CASSLVEGLLFF
>.|TRBV27|TRBJ2-1|TRBD2
TGTGCCAGCAGTCCCCTCACAAGGGAACTAGCGGGAGTCCTTTACAATGAGCAGTTCTTC
CASSPLTRELAGVLYNEQFF
>.|TRBV29-1|TRBJ1-2|.
TGCAGCGTTGGAGGGGGAGGCTACACCTTC
CSVGGGGYTF
>.|TRBV5-5|TRBJ1-6|.
TGTGCCAGCAGCTTTGGGGGGGGCTGGTCACCCCTCCACTTT
CASSFGGGWSPLHF
>.|TRBV1|TRBJ2-1|.
TGCACCAGCAGCCCTCTAGCGGGGGGGAACTCCTACAATGAGCAGTTCTTC
CTSSPLAGGNSYNEQFF
>.|TRBV5-8|TRBJ1-4|TRBD1
TGTGCCAGCAGCTGGGGGACAGGGGGGGAAAAACTGTTTTTT
CASSWGTGGEKLFF
>.|TRBV19|TRBJ1-1|TRBD1
TGTGCCAGTAGTATAGGGACAGGGGCGGGAACTGAAGCTTTCTTT
CASSIGTGAGTEAFF
>few|TRBV19|TRBJ2-1|.
TGTGCCAGTAGCTCGGACAATCTCTCCTACAATGAGCAGTTCTTC
CASSSDNLSYNEQFF
>few|TRBV6-6|TRBJ2-7|TRBD1
TGTGCCAGCAGTTACTCCGAGGTTAGGGACAGCCGCAGACAGTACTTC
CASSYSEVRDSRRQYF